The source of this T cell receptor beta chain is a study of STAT5B mutations in CD4+ large granular lymphocyte leukemia (dated by TCRdb to the early 2020s). Notes on the research overall: Among healthy controls, the CDR3 'QG' motif was associated with a particular HLA allele. The study compared the TCRbeta repertoires of patients with CD4+ T-cell large granular lymphocyte leukemia against those of healthy blood donors. Flow cytometry performed on FACSCanto II or FACSVerse showed that the purified fractions had more than 95% purity among lymphocytes.

The healthy control group was made up of roughly 34 blood donors, and the Finnish Red Cross blood service supplied their buffy coats. All TCR-sequenced material derived from peripheral blood: patient blood samples and healthy donor buffy coats. Peripheral blood mononuclear cells were isolated by Ficoll-Hypaque gradient centrifugation. For the healthy controls, CD4+ cells were obtained from buffy coats by magnetic purification. The Gentra Puregene Cell and Tissue kit was used to extract genomic DNA, and a Qubit 2.0 fluorometer was used to measure the amount of genomic DNA. The immunoSEQ assay at survey resolution was applied to genomic DNA for sequencing of TCRbeta rearrangements. In the original analysis: A lowest detectable productive clonotype frequency of 2.59 x 10-5 was observed in the TCR sequencing data. Only productive TCRbeta rearrangements, defined as complete and in-frame sequences, were included in the analyses. Simpson clonality, calculated in the immunoSEQ Analyzer version 3.0, was used as the measure of sample clonality. Clones were categorized by frequency as very rare, small, medium, large (1-20%) or hyperexpanded (>20%). OLGA 1.2.3 estimated generation probabilities, VDJtools produced V-gene circos plots, VDJdb was queried for specificities, and GLIPH identified CDR3 motifs. TCRdb's version of the immuneACCESS table is confined to in-frame rearrangements and falls short of the full clone set. An unresolved V gene accounts for under half of the shortfall where checked; the remainder is of unknown origin. The D gene and trimming were derived from the DNA, and the V and J assignments and clone size from that table. In this sample the table shows more than 30,000 clones, 69% of which occur a single time. Around 2.9% of the sample is taken by the ten largest.

Taken from the germline V gene, the CDR1 and CDR2 loops are ENHRY and SYGVKD. From cysteine to phenylalanine, the CDR3 is 13 amino acids long. The only DNA kept is the CDR3, 39 bases in frame from the first base. After removal of 11 bases from V and 8 bases from J, the junction retains 8 bases not matched to a gene. Summary of the overall study and its limitations: TRBV06-family usage was enriched among the top patient clones (8/27) compared with healthy controls (2/35). The main leukemic clonotypes were found to be private to each patient, although 25% of the main leukemic clonotypes were detected at low frequency in the non-leukemic repertoires of other patients. CD4-sorted patient repertoires appeared more clonal than healthy CD4+ repertoires, and this difference persisted after removing the putative leukemic clones. The data were not HLA-matched, and the relatively small sample size could explain the higher clonality seen in CD4+ compared with CD8+ T-LGLL.

A remark on this clone: What antigen it recognizes has not been identified. No quality values exist for individual bases; no much larger clone is one base distant.

The sample consisted of CD4+ T cells from blood buffy coats. This clonotype originated in a human donor in good health. The chain couples TRBV10-3 to TRBJ1-6; 8 of the junction bases match TRBD1. The CDR3 reads as follows: CASKDRVDSPLHF. The DNA reads TGTGCCTCAAAGGACAGGGTCGATTCACCCCTCCACTTT.